This T cell receptor (beta chain) appears in the sequencing data of a study of graft-versus-host responses after intestinal transplantation. Study-level information: Recipients were given multivisceral, liver-intestinal, or isolated intestinal transplants. Induction with anti-thymocyte globulin, then tacrolimus and steroids for about 3 years, was given to all recipients. Study-wide findings and caveats: Early post-transplant declines in HvG were associated with peak levels of circulating GvH clones. Analysis identified GvH clones in recipient marrow, with some appearing first in ileum or blood.

This clone was recorded a few times. Its target is unknown. The J segment lost 0 bases and the V segment lost 7 bases, leaving 14 bases of the junction unmatched. From germline, CDR1 is LNHDA and CDR2 SQIVND (reference sequence). The CDR3 extends over 18 amino acids. Only in-frame clones appear in the TCRdb table, and some are missing; sequencing was by immunoSEQ multiplex PCR. The profile shows more than 95,000 clones, over 85% of them singletons. The specimen was unstimulated CD8+ T cells sorted from spleen or lymph node cells, collected before intestinal transplant. This sequence originates from a human donor who received an intestinal transplant. The rearrangement joins TRBV19 to TRBJ1-3, with TRBD1 matching over 8 bases. The DNA for the CDR3 is TGTGCCAGTAATAGGACAGGGTGCCCCTTAAGCTCTGGAAACACCATATATTTT. Its protein is CASNRTGCPLSSGNTIYF.